These T cell receptor beta chains were read from a single sample in a study of blood T cell repertoires in COVID-19. Clones were read by immunoSEQ multiplex PCR, and TCRdb kept only the in-frame ones, dropping some. The sample shows fewer than 150,000 clones, about 90% of them seen only once. Sequenced input: peripheral blood. Every receptor here comes from a middle-aged man with active or convalescent COVID-19. CDR3s include the opening cysteine and the closing phenylalanine or tryptophan.

V gene | CDR3 protein
TRBV15 | CATSRGTGSGQPQHF
TRBV6-2/TRBV6-3 | CASSWGQGAMPQHF
TRBV18 | CASSRSVQGSRDEQYF
TRBV12-3/TRBV12-4 | CASSLGGNTEAFF
TRBV29-1 | CSVGEAGAAGEQFF
TRBV6-1 | CASSEARWIYGYTF
TRBV20-1 | CSASRQPGQPQHF
TRBV6-5 | CASSYRGAGYEQYF
TRBV7-2 | CASSFGDQRSYNSPLHF
TRBV18 | CASSPDRGNEKLFF
TRBV9 | CASSPPRGGNTEAFF
TRBV6-5 | CASSPGTGTTGELFF
TRBV11-2 | CASSPGGGHNSPLHF
TRBV27 | CASRGGASGYNEQFF
TRBV6-2/TRBV6-3 | CASSYEPRGSYGYTF
TRBV9 | CASSVGRTGANEQFF
TRBV15 | CATSRDRGTTGIIEQFF
TRBV15 | CATSRVRTGGYSNQPQHF
TRBV5-1 | CASSPPTGGANVLTF
TRBV19 | CASGGGQLAGETQYF
TRBV6-2/TRBV6-3 | CASSYPAGQGAGGSNQPQHF
TRBV24-1 | CATSDFDRSKSSYNEQFF
TRBV27 | CASSPGEGFREQYF